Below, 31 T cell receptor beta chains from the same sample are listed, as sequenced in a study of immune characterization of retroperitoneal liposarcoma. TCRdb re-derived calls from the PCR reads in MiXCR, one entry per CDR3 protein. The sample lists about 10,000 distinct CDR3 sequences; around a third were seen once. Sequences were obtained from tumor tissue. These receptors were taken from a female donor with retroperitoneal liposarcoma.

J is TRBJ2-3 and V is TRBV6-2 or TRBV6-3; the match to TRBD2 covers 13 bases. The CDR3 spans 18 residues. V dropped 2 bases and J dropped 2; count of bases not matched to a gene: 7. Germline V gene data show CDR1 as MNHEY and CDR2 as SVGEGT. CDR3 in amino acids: CASSYRTSGSLNTDTQYF. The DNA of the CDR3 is TGTGCCAGCAGTTACAGGACTAGCGGGAGCTTGAACACAGATACGCAGTATTTT.

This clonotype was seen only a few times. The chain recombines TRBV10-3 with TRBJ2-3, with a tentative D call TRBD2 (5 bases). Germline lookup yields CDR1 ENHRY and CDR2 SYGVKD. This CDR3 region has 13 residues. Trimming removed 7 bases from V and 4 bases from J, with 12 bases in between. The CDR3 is CAINTRLADTQYF. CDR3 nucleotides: TGTGCCATCAATACTAGGCTGGCAGATACGCAGTATTTT.

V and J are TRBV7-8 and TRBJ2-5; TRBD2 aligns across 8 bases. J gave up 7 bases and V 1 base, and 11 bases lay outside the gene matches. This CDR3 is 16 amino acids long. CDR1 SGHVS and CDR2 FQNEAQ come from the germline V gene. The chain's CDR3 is CASSLVGGGPQGTQYF. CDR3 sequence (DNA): TGTGCCAGCAGCTTAGTCGGGGGGGGACCCCAGGGGACCCAGTACTTC. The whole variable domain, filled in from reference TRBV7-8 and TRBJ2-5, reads GAGVSQSPRYKVAKRGQDVALRCDPISGHVSLFWYQQALGQGPEFLTYFQNEAQLDKSGLPSDRFFAERPEGSVSTLKIQRTQQEDSAVYLCASSLVGGGPQGTQYFGPGTRLLVL.

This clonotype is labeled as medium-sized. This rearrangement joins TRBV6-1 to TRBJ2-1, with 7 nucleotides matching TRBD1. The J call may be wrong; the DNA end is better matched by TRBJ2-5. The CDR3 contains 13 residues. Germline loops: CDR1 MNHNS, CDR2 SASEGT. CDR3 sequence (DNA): TGTGCCAGCGTCTGGACAGGACGAGAGACCCAGTACTTC. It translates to CASVWTGRETQYF.

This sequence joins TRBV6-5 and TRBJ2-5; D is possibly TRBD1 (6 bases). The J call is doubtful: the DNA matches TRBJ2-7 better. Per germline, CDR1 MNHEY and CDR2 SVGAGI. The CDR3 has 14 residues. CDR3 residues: CASSAGVVGYEQYF. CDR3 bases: TGTGCCAGCAGCGCAGGGGTTGTAGGCTACGAGCAGTACTTC.

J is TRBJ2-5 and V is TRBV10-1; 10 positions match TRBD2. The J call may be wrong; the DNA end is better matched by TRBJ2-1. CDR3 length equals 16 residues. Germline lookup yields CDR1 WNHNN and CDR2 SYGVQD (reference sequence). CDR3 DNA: TGCGCCAGCAGTGAGTCTCTAGCGGGAGAGAACAATGAGCAGTTCTTC. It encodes CASSESLAGENNEQFF.

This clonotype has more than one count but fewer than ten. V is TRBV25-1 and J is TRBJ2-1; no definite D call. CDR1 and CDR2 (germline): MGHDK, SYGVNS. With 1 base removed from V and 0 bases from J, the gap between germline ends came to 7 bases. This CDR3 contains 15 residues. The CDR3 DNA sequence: TGTGCCAGCAGTGAATCTAGAGCCTCCTACAATGAGCAGTTCTTC. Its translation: CASSESRASYNEQFF.

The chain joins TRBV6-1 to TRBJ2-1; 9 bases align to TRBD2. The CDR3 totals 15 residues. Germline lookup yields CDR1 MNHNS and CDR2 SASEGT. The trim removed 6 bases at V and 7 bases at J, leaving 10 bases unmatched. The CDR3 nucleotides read TGTGCCAGCAGAAGAACCGGGACTAGCCTTAATGAGCAGTTCTTC. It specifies CASRRTGTSLNEQFF.

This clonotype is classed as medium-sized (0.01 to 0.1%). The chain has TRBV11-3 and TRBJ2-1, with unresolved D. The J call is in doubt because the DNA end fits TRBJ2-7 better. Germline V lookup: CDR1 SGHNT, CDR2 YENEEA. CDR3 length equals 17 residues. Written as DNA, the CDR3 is TGTGCCAGCAGCTTAGATCTTGTGGCCGACCCGCAGGACGAGCAGTACTTC. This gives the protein CASSLDLVADPQDEQYF.

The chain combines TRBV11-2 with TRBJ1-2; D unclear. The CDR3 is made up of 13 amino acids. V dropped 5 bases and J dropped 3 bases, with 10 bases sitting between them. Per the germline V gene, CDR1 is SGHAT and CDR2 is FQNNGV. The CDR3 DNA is TGTGCCAGCAGCCCTGGGAGTTACTATGGCTACACCTTC. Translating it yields CASSPGSYYGYTF.

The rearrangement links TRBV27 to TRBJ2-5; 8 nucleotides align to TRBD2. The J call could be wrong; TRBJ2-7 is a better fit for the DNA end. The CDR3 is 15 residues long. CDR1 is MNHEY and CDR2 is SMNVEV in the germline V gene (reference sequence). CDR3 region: CASSPGLAGAHEQYF. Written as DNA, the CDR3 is TGTGCCAGCAGTCCCGGACTAGCAGGGGCCCACGAGCAGTACTTC.

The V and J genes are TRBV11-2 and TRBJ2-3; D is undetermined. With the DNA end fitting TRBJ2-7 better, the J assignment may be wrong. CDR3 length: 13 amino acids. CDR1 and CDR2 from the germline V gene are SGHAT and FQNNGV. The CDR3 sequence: CASSFWQNYEQYF. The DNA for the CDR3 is TGTGCCAGCAGCTTCTGGCAGAACTACGAGCAGTACTTC.

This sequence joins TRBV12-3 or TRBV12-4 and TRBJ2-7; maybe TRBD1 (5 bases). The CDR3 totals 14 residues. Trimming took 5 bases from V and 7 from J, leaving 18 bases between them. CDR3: CASSPRQSYNEQYF. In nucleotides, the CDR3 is TGTGCCAGCAGTCCCCGACAGTCCTACAATGAGCAGTACTTC.

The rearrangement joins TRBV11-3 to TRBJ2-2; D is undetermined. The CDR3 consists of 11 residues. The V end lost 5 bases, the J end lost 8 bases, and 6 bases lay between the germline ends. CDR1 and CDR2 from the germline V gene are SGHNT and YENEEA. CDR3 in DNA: TGTGCCAGCAGCCCTCCAGGGGAGCTGTTTTTT. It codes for CASSPPGELFF.

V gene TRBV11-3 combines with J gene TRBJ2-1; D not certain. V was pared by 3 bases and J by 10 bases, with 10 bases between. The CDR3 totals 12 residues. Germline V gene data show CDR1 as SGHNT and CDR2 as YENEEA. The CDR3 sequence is CASSFLRYEQFF. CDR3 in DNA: TGTGCCAGCAGCTTTTTACGCTACGAGCAGTTCTTC.

This CDR3 reads CASSFGLSGGETQFF. The CDR3 region has the DNA TGTGCCAGCAGCTTCGGACTGAGTGGGGGGGAGACCCAGTTCTTC. This chain connects TRBV7-6 to TRBJ2-1, with 7 positions matching TRBD2. This CDR3 spans 15 amino acids. Germline V CDR1 and CDR2: SGHVS, FNYEAQ. The junction had 15 bases not matched to a gene; V was cut back by 3 bases and J by 13 bases.

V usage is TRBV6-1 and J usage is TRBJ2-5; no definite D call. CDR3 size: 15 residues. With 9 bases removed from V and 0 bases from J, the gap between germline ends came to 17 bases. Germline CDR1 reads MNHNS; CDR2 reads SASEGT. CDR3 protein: CASFWALRNQETQYF. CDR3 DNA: TGTGCCAGTTTCTGGGCCTTGCGGAACCAAGAGACCCAGTACTTC.

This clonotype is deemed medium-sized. The CDR3 sequence is CASTRQGPYNEQFF. The CDR3 bases are TGTGCCAGCACCCGACAGGGACCCTACAATGAGCAGTTCTTC. The chain links TRBV6-1 to TRBJ2-1, with 7 bases lining up with TRBD1. Trimming cost V 7 bases and J 2 bases; bases outside gene matches: 5. Per germline, CDR1 MNHNS and CDR2 SASEGT. The CDR3 totals 14 residues.

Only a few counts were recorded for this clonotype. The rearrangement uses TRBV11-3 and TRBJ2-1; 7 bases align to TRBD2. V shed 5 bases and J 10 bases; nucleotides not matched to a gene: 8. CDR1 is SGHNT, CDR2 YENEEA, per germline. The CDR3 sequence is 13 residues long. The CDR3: CASSAGIGREQFF. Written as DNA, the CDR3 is TGTGCCAGCAGCGCCGGGATCGGGAGGGAGCAGTTCTTC.

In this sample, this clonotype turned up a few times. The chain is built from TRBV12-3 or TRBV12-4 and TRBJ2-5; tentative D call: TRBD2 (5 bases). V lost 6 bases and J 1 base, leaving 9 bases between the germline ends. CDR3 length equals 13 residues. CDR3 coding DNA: TGTGCCAGCAGAGACGGGATCCAAGAGACCCAGTACTTC. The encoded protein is CASRDGIQETQYF.

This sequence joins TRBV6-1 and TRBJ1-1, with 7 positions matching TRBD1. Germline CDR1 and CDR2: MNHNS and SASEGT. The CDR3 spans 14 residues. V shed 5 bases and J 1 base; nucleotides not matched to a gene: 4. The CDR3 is CASSRGQQNTEAFF. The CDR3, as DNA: TGTGCCAGCAGTAGGGGACAGCAGAACACTGAAGCTTTCTTT.

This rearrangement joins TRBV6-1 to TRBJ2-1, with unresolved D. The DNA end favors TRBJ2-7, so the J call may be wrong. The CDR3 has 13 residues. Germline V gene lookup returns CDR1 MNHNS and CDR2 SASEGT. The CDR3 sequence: CASSEIRKDEQYF. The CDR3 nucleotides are TGTGCCAGCAGTGAAATTCGGAAGGACGAGCAGTACTTC.

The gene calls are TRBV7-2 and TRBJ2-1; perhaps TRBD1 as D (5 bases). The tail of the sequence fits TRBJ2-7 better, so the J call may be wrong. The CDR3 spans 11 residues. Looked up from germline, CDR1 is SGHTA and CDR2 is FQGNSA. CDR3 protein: CASSWGGEQYF. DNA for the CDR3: TGTGCCAGCAGCTGGGGCGGTGAGCAGTACTTC.

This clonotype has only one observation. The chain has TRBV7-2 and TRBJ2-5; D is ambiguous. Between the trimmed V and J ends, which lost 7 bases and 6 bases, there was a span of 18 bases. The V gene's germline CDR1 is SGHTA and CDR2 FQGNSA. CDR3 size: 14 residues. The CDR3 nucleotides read TGTGCCAGCACCCCTTTCGGGCTTGAGAAGACCCAGTACTTC. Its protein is CASTPFGLEKTQYF.

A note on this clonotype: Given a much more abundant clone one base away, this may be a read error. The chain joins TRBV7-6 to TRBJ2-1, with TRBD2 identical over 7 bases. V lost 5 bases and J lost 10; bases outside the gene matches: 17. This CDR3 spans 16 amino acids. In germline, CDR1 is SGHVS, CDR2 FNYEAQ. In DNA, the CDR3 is TGTGCCAGCAGCCCAAGTGGCGGGAGTCTCTCCTACGAGCAGTTCTTC. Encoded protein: CASSPSGGSLSYEQFF.

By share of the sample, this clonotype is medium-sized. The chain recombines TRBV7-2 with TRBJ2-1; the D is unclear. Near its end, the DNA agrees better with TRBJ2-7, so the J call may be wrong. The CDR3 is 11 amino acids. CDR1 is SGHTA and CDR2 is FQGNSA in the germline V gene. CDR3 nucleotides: TGTGCCAGCAGCAACTACGACGAGCAGTACTTC. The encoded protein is CASSNYDEQYF.

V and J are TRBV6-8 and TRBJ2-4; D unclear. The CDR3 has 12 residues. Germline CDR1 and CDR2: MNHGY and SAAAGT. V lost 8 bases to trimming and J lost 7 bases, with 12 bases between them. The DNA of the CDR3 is TGTGCCAGCGGGAAGGCCCAGAACATTCAGTACTTC. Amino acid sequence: CASGKAQNIQYF.

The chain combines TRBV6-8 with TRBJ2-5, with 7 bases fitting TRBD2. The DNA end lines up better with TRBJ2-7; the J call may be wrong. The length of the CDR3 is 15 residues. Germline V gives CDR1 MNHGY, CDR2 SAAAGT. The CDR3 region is CASRRPGLGINEQYF. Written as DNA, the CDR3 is TGTGCCAGCCGACGACCCGGACTAGGGATAAACGAGCAGTACTTC.

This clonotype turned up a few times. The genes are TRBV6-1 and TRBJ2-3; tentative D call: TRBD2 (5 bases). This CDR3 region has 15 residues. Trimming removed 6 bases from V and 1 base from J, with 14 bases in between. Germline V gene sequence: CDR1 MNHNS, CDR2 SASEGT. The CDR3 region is CASREPFGGTDTQYF. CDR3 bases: TGTGCCAGCAGGGAACCTTTCGGGGGCACAGATACGCAGTATTTT.

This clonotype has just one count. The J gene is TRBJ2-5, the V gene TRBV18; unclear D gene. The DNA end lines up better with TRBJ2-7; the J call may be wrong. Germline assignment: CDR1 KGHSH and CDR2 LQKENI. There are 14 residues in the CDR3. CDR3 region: CASSPPDGTYEQYF. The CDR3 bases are TGTGCCAGCTCACCACCGGACGGCACCTACGAGCAGTACTTC.

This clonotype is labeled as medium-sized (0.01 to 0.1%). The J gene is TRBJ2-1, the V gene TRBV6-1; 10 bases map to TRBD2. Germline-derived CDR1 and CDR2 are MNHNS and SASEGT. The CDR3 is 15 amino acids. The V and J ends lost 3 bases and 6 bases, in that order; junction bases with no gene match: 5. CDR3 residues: CASSDLSGGANEQFF. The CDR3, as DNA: TGTGCCAGCAGTGATTTGAGCGGGGGGGCCAATGAGCAGTTCTTC.